This TCR beta chain is from a study of blood T cell repertoires in COVID-19. At the level of the study: Acute-phase and convalescent COVID-19 samples originated in the United States, Italy and Spain. PBMCs, B-cell-depleted T cells, or T cells were the source of the cDNA or gDNA that made up the material.

The CDR3 has 14 amino acids. The germline V gene encodes CDR1 MNHEY and CDR2 SVGEGT. Trimming took 5 bases from V and 6 from J, leaving 14 bases between them. Authors' methods: Cell counts per sample came from amplifying reference gene primers. Libraries were prepared by immunoSEQ multiplex PCR; TCRdb keeps only in-frame clonotypes and omits some of them. The DNA gave D and trimming, while V, J and clone size come from that table. Among nearly 110,000 clones listed, around 92% were seen once. The J gene is TRBJ2-1, the V gene TRBV6-2 or TRBV6-3, with no clear D. Sequencing used peripheral blood. The sequence was collected from a man in his forties or fifties with active or convalescent COVID-19. CDR3 bases: TGTGCCAGCAGTCCCGGGTCCAATATCAATGAGCAGTTCTTC. It encodes CASSPGSNINEQFF.